The clone carrying this T cell receptor (beta chain) appeared many times. What it binds is unknown. V was cut by 3 bases and J by 9 bases, with 15 bases left in between. This CDR3 has 13 residues. Germline V gene sequence: CDR1 LGHDT, CDR2 YNNKEL (reference sequence). The data originate from a study of identical twins. Study-level findings and limits: The authors noted that invariant MAIT and iNKT cells could partly confound zero-insertion analyses.

Addition of a universal primer site occurred through template switching, and cDNA carried unique molecular identifiers. TCRdb reprocessed the 5' RACE reads with MiXCR, giving one entry per CDR3 protein. Counted here are some 500,000 distinct CDR3 sequences, 12% to 15% occurring once; the ten biggest clones make up about 0.52%. These data were also reused for a study on yellow fever vaccine responses in identical twins.

This clonotype was sampled from a woman aged 18-30 years in good health. Sequenced: CD4+ T cells sorted from blood. The chain uses TRBV3-1 and TRBJ2-7, with D unresolved. In DNA form, the CDR3 reads TGTGCCAGCAGCCAGAAGACCGAGACGGGGCAGTACTTC. Its translation is CASSQKTETGQYF.